The entry below describes one TCR beta chain. It has no known antigen specificity. No base-level quality is on record; no much larger clone is a single base apart. The data were obtained in a study of cytomegalovirus exposure and HLA in healthy donors (TCRdb year 2017). Broadly, across the study: An earlier analysis of roughly 500 of the donors reported 276 Gb of sequence data and 117 million unique TCR beta sequences from 150 million to 200 million T cells. HLA typing included class I and class II loci at four-digit resolution. A few DR-DQ haplotypes were treated as single units for association and clustering because of strong linkage in the cohort. The study aimed to test whether cataloging public T cell receptors could reveal signatures of past pathogen exposure. A later analysis re-analyzed previously published TCR beta repertoires from roughly 600 donors and added high-resolution HLA genotyping to study TCR occurrence patterns. Genome-wide SNP genotypes for about 55% of the roughly 670 donors were used in a later genetic analysis, which treated that subset as a discovery cohort. The number of donors typed differed by locus, with about 629-640 for A, B, C, DRB1 and DQB1, around 520 for DQA1, about 610 for DPA1, and some 440 for DPB1. Among the roughly 400 genotyped donors, around 81% belonged to the genetic ancestry cluster associated with self-reported Caucasian donors. In addition to the first cohort of 650 to 800 subjects, a separate validation cohort of 130 or so different subjects was used. Donor age, sex, ethnicity and CMV serostatus were compiled together with the repertoire data. To decide whether each TCR beta V gene segment behaved as functional or pseudogenic, an earlier analysis of approximately 600 of the donors relied on high-throughput TCR beta sequencing. High-throughput TCR immunosequencing, statistical association of individual TCRs with disease status, and machine learning were combined to predict cytomegalovirus infection status. The study profiled the T cell repertoires of 500 to 800 subjects by immunosequencing and related them to cytomegalovirus serostatus. In the later analysis, no new phenotypic data were used to find candidate immune exposures; instead, reliance was placed on TCR beta sequences and their occurrence across donors. Across approximately 400 genotyped donors of the cohort, an average of roughly 250,000 unique TCR beta nucleotide sequences per donor were sequenced, and 15% to 20% of those sequences were non-productive. All discovery cohort repertoires had been generated on a single sequencing platform. Roughly 300 gigabases of sequencing data and around 87 million unique TCR sequences were included in an early release covering about 620 HLA-typed donors.

The V end loses 2 bases and the J end loses 7 bases, and a stretch of 21 bases separates them. The CDR3, cysteine through phenylalanine, is 17 amino acids long. The DNA shown is the 51-base CDR3, in frame from base 1. According to the germline V gene, CDR1 reads MRHNA and CDR2 reads SNTAGT. Libraries came from the immunoSEQ multiplex PCR assay. A mixture of 60 forward primers for TCR Vbeta segments and 13 reverse primers for TCR Jbeta segments was used in the multiplex PCR. The CDR3 region of rearranged TCR beta genes was amplified from genomic DNA with a multiplex PCR assay. The Illumina HiSeq System was used to sequence the amplified TCR beta libraries as 87-base-pair reads. The paper's data handling went like this. A later analysis counted 75 million to 100 million unique TCR beta chains across the 500 to 850 repertoires, and approximately 11 million of these chains were shared by at least two donors. To remove PCR and sequencing errors, raw reads were error-corrected and collapsed into unique sequences using a nearest-neighbor algorithm that merged closely related sequences. To assign V, D and J gene segments, CDR3 sequences were aligned to IMGT reference sequences. For a sequence to be retained, at least a six-nucleotide match to both a V gene segment and a J gene segment was required. A rearrangement counted as productive if the CDR3 had no stop codons and remained in frame with V and J, and every other rearrangement counted as non-productive. Following IMGT convention, CDR3 was defined as the stretch from the second conserved V-encoded cysteine up to the conserved J-encoded phenylalanine. The earlier analysis of about 500 of the donors excluded sequences that lacked an unambiguous match to a single V gene segment. An earlier analysis of several hundred of the donors called V segments functional above 56.7% productive rearrangements and segregating when the between-donor standard deviation exceeded 5%. A statistical classification framework was built for diagnosing cytomegalovirus status from the catalog of TCR beta chain sequences. In a later analysis, V and J genes were assigned by comparing TCR nucleotide sequences against IMGT/GENE-DB human TR gene sequences. In a later analysis, CDR3 sequences and most-parsimonious VDJ recombination scenarios were assigned using the TCRdist pipeline. In a later analysis, each TCR beta chain was defined by its CDR3 amino acid sequence together with its V-gene family, and reads lacking a unique V-gene family were excluded. As a way to deal with suspected cross-contamination and a sequencing artifact, a later analysis dropped 450 to 700 nucleotide sequences that were highly shared and had low generation probability. In a later analysis, a clonal expansion index was calculated for each public chain from normalized within-repertoire ranks of inferred template counts. A later analysis computed generation probabilities with a VDJ recombination model fitted to out-of-frame rearrangements, and checked the results against IGoR. In a later analysis, TCR-TCR, TCR-HLA and TCR-CMV co-occurrence was scored with hypergeometric tests, and a repertoire-size bias correction was applied to TCR pairs. In a later analysis, false discovery rates were estimated by permuting HLA or CMV assignments 20 times. In a later analysis, co-occurring TCRs were grouped with DBSCAN, and TCRdist sequence similarity was added when clustering was performed within HLA-allele-positive subsets. Co-occurrence clustering excluded repertoires with fewer than 30,000 or more than 120,000 public chains, plus five with anomalous nucleotide sharing. TCRdb provides this immuneACCESS table in a form limited to in-frame rearrangements. Some clones are lacking; in checked studies, under half of them reflect an unresolved V gene, and why the rest are absent is not known. The DNA was the basis for D and trimming; V, J and clone size are from that table. This sample holds some 160,000 clones; 80% to 90% were observed only once. The ten biggest clones cover approximately 2.5% of the sample.

The cohort was made up of approximately 670 healthy bone marrow donors. All cohort members were sampled while nominally healthy, although unrecorded immune exposures were likely present. The donor tested CMV seropositive, placing the donor among the 250 to 350 seropositive members of the cohort. A peripheral blood sample was collected from each donor, and TCR beta sequencing was performed on peripheral blood mononuclear cells. The Qiagen DNeasy Blood Extraction Kit was used to extract genomic DNA from the blood cell samples. Study-level results and caveats: Because HLA typing was unavailable for some donors at each locus, only the typed subset was used in association tests. Immune exposure information for the cohort was limited to CMV serostatus. Linkage disequilibrium might explain the correlated functional status among segregating V segments, but an unknown experimental factor could not be ruled out. A later analysis found that HLA-associated TCR beta chains were more clonally expanded and had lower generation probabilities than equally common non-associated chains. When HLA alleles, especially DR and DQ, strongly co-occurred, TCR associations were difficult to assign to individual alleles. The authors suggested that the approach could potentially be generalized to other disease states and immunological phenotypes. Most TCR sequences were seen in very few donors, while some public TCRs were found in many individuals. The study listed approximately 150 TCR beta chains as associated with cytomegalovirus. According to a later analysis, parvovirus B19, influenza, CMV and Epstein-Barr virus appeared linked to several top co-occurrence clusters. According to a later analysis, TCR association rates differed among HLA loci, with DRB1 alleles showing the most associated TCRs and HLA-C alleles showing the fewest. According to a later analysis, most CMV-associated TCR beta chains appeared to be HLA-restricted, and the HLA associations seemed to be driven largely by CMV exposure. In vitro tests confirmed that three of the cytomegalovirus-associated TCR beta chains recognize cytomegalovirus antigens. Only TCR beta chains were sequenced in this cohort, and the absence of alpha or paired-chain data limited detectable features. In both the original and validation cohorts, the classifier was reported to diagnose cytomegalovirus status with high specificity and sensitivity. A further reported finding was that TCR beta sequences accurately predicted the HLA-A and HLA-B alleles for most subjects in the first cohort. Because the 87-base-pair reads could not distinguish some IMGT-functional V segments, including TRBV6-2 and TRBV6-3, those segments were excluded. An association between a missense DCLRE1C variant and V-gene and J-gene trimming of TCR beta chains was found in a later genetic analysis and replicated in an independent cohort. Fewer than 20 rarely observed V segments, including chromosome 9 orphons, were excluded from the earlier analysis of almost 600 of the donors because counts were too low. In a later genetic analysis, fewer N-insertions in productive TCRs were reported among donors in an Asian-associated ancestry cluster than the approximately 710-donor mean. Roughly uniform sequencing depth across donors was assumed in presence/absence analyses, although this assumption may not hold. A group of highly shared sequence variants was considered likely to be a technical artifact of the sequencing pipeline. A later analysis associated 15,000 to 20,000 TCR beta sequences with specific HLA alleles at a false discovery rate of 0.05. Broadly in line with IMGT annotations, most TCR beta V segments showed up in productive rearrangements about 90% or about 30% of the time in an earlier analysis of around 550 of the donors.

The sequence links TRBV6-4 to TRBJ1-5; perhaps TRBD1 is the D gene, with 5 bases matching. The sample taken for sequencing was PBMCs. This TCR was sampled from a man aged 30 to 39 in good health and CMV-seropositive. The CDR3 sequence is CASSDVQGAGRGQPQHF. The sequenced DNA: TGTGCCAGCAGTGACGTCCAGGGCGCGGGGAGAGGCCAGCCCCAGCATTTT.